Following are 14 T cell receptor beta chains from one sample sequenced in a study of OX40 agonist ivuxolimab in advanced cancers. The assay was immunoSEQ multiplex PCR, and TCRdb's table has in-frame clones only and misses some. The table shows 70,000 to 85,000 clones, with about 89% occurring only once. Sample: CD4+ or CD8+ T cells sorted from blood, taken in a trial of the OX40 agonist ivuxolimab. These receptors were obtained from an adult with an advanced solid tumor such as melanoma, head and neck, liver or kidney cancer.

The chain is built from TRBV30 and TRBJ1-1; a possible D gene is TRBD1 (5 bases). The CDR3 is 12 residues long. Germline V gene sequence: CDR1 GTSNPN, CDR2 SVGIG (reference sequence). Between the trimmed V and J ends, which lost 4 bases and 1 base, there was a span of 7 bases. The CDR3 coding sequence is TGTGCCTGGACCAGGGAGAACACTGAAGCTTTCTTT. It yields the protein CAWTRENTEAFF.

The gene calls are TRBV19 and TRBJ2-7, with 8 bases identical to TRBD2. Looked up from germline, CDR1 is LNHDA and CDR2 is SQIVND (reference sequence). CDR3 length: 14 residues. J gave up 3 bases and V 4 bases, and 5 bases lay outside the gene matches. CDR3 loop: CASSTGTRVYEQYF. In DNA form, the CDR3 reads TGTGCCAGTAGTACCGGGACTAGGGTCTACGAGCAGTACTTC. The entire variable domain, with the rest obtained from reference TRBV19 and TRBJ2-7, is as follows: DGGITQSPKYLFRKEGQNVTLSCEQNLNHDAMYWYRQDPGQGLRLIYYSQIVNDFQKGDIAEGYSVSREKKESFPLTVTSAQKNPTAFYLCASSTGTRVYEQYFGPGTRLTVT.

This CDR3 reads CASSYYLSGDNEQFF. DNA of the CDR3: TGTGCCAGCAGTTATTATCTATCAGGGGACAATGAGCAGTTCTTC. The chain is built from TRBV7-9 and TRBJ2-1; D is possibly TRBD1 (6 bases). The CDR3 has 15 residues. Germline V lookup: CDR1 SEHNR, CDR2 FQNEAQ (reference sequence). The germline V and J ends were trimmed by 6 bases and 5 bases, with 17 bases remaining between them. Based on the CDR3 plus reference TRBV7-9 and TRBJ2-1, the full variable domain is DTGVSQNPRHKITKRGQNVTFRCDPISEHNRLYWYRQTLGQGPEFLTYFQNEAQLEKSRLLSDRFSAERPKGSFSTLEIQRTEQGDSAMYLCASSYYLSGDNEQFFGPGTRLTVL.

The chain links TRBV4-3 to TRBJ2-7; 9 bases align to TRBD2. CDR3 length: 15 residues. Trimming removed 10 bases from V and 3 bases from J; junction bases left unmatched: 13. Germline values: CDR1 LGHNA, CDR2 YSLEER. CDR3 region: CATAALTSGSYEQYF. CDR3 DNA sequence: TGCGCCACCGCAGCCCTGACTAGCGGAAGCTACGAGCAGTACTTC.

The chain recombines TRBV10-3 with TRBJ2-7; D may be TRBD2 (5 bases). With 7 bases removed from V and 4 bases from J, the gap between germline ends came to 11 bases. The germline gives CDR1 ENHRY, CDR2 SYGVKD. The CDR3 spans 12 residues. The CDR3 sequence is CAITSGSYEQYF. DNA for the CDR3: TGTGCCATCACTTCGGGGTCTTACGAGCAGTACTTC.

This chain links TRBV18 with TRBJ2-7, with D hard to call. This CDR3 comprises 13 residues. Germline V gene lookup returns CDR1 KGHSH and CDR2 LQKENI. V was cut by 6 bases and J by 0 bases, with 9 bases left in between. CDR3 DNA sequence: TGTGCCAGCTCTCCCCGGGCCTCCTACGAGCAGTACTTC. This gives the protein CASSPRASYEQYF.

V and J are TRBV27 and TRBJ2-3; 8 bases align to TRBD2. In germline, CDR1 is MNHEY, CDR2 SMNVEV (reference sequence). The CDR3 length is 17 residues. V shed 3 bases and J 2 bases; nucleotides not matched to a gene: 10. The CDR3 loop reads CASSFSAGDLFTDTQYF. CDR3 in DNA: TGTGCCAGCAGTTTCTCAGCGGGGGACCTCTTCACAGATACGCAGTATTTT.

The rearrangement uses TRBV4-3 and TRBJ2-7; D remains ambiguous. Germline CDR1 is LGHNA and CDR2 is YSLEER. CDR3 size: 16 residues. V was pared by 1 base and J by 6 bases, with 19 bases between. As DNA, the CDR3 is TGCGCCAGCAGCCAAGTAAGTTTCCGCTACTATTGCGAGCAGTACTTC. Amino acid sequence: CASSQVSFRYYCEQYF.

The V gene is TRBV9, the J gene TRBJ2-2, with D tentatively TRBD1 (6 bases). The germline gives CDR1 SGDLS, CDR2 YYNGEE. Trimming removed 3 bases from V and 8 bases from J, with 8 bases in between. CDR3 length: 12 amino acids. CDR3 sequence (DNA): TGTGCCAGCAGCGGAACAGGGGGGGAGCTGTTTTTT. Translating gives CASSGTGGELFF.

This clone was recorded once. The chain carries TRBV6-5 and TRBJ2-5; 11 nucleotides line up with TRBD2. The V and J ends lost 1 base and 4 bases, in that order; junction bases with no gene match: 2. CDR1 is MNHEY, CDR2 SVGAGI, per germline. The CDR3 covers 15 residues. Written as DNA, the CDR3 is TGTGCCAGCAGTTACTTCACTAGCGGGGGAGAGACCCAGTACTTC. Its protein is CASSYFTSGGETQYF.

The rearrangement uses TRBV4-1 and TRBJ2-7; D uncertain. This CDR3 region has 14 residues. Per germline, CDR1 MGHRA and CDR2 YSYEKL. V lost 4 bases and J lost 2, with 12 bases in between. The CDR3 DNA is TGCGCCAGCAGCCTCGGACGTCCAACCTACGAGCAGTACTTC. Its translation: CASSLGRPTYEQYF.

This chain links TRBV4-1 with TRBJ1-2; D is undetermined. V lost 1 base and J 7 bases, leaving 10 bases between the germline ends. This CDR3 has 13 amino acids. Per germline, CDR1 MGHRA and CDR2 YSYEKL. The CDR3 here is CASSQGGRSGYTF. As DNA, the CDR3 is TGCGCCAGCAGCCAAGGAGGGAGAAGTGGCTACACCTTC.

The chain links TRBV5-6 to TRBJ2-7, with a weak D call TRBD2 (5 bases). The germline V and J ends were trimmed by 5 bases and 1 base, with 7 bases remaining between them. Germline V gene sequence: CDR1 SGHDT, CDR2 YYEEEE. The CDR3 is 12 amino acids. The CDR3 protein is CASRTSSYEQYF. In DNA, the CDR3 is TGTGCCAGCAGAACTAGTTCCTACGAGCAGTACTTC.

The V call is TRBV4-1, the J call TRBJ2-2; the D gene is possibly TRBD2 (6 bases). Germline CDR1 MGHRA, CDR2 YSYEKL. The CDR3 totals 12 residues. V was shortened by 7 bases and J by 7 bases, with 10 bases between the two germline ends. CDR3 nucleotide sequence: TGCGCCAGCACTATCGGGGGCGGGGAGCTGTTTTTT. This sequence encodes CASTIGGGELFF.